This section outlines one T cell receptor (beta chain) sequence together with its context. As yet, its antigen is unknown. The V end was cut by 3 bases, the J end by 2 bases, with 12 bases between. The CDR3 extends over 14 amino acids. The germline CDR1 and CDR2 sequences are SGDLS and YYNGEE. This specimen belongs to a study of T cell responses to AZD1222 COVID-19 vaccine. General observations from the study: The span of vaccine-associated CD4 TCRs extended across spike, with dominance at 160-218 and 743-854.

TCRdb's copy holds only in-frame clones and misses some; the assay was immunoSEQ multiplex PCR. The sample has about 110,000 clones; about 92% are singletons. The receptor was derived from an adult who received the AZD1222 COVID-19 vaccine. The V call is TRBV9, the J call TRBJ2-7; perhaps TRBD2 as D (5 bases). Here the sequenced sample was peripheral blood, taken 28 days after the second AZD1222 dose. CDR3 nucleotide sequence: TGTGCCAGCAGCGCGAGCGGTTTCCCCTACGAGCAGTACTTC. This codes for CASSASGFPYEQYF.